These T cell receptor beta chains were read from a single sample in a study of T cells in Graves' hyperthyroidism and ophthalmopathy. TCRdb recomputed calls from the multiplex PCR reads with MiXCR, one row per CDR3 protein. The sample contains approximately 400,000 distinct CDR3 sequences, 15% to 18% of which appear only once. Input material: blood. Receptors originate from a woman aged 18-29 years with Graves' hyperthyroidism that later progressed to Graves' ophthalmopathy. Each CDR3 is given with its conserved first and last residue.

>TRBJ2-1|TRBV7-8
CASSLGDRRYNEQFF
>TRBJ2-5|TRBV19
CASSPGWLAGFQETQYF
>TRBJ2-7|TRBV3-1
CASSQVAGGAYEQYF
>TRBJ2-3|TRBV20-1
CSASQERRSTDTQYF
>TRBJ2-7|TRBV29-1
CSVNGLAGNYEQYF
>TRBJ2-7|TRBV7-9
CASQGLVYDEQYF
>TRBJ2-1|TRBV3-1
CASSPYPYLGTAWPYNEQFF
>TRBJ1-5|TRBV7-8
CASSPHAGPHQPQHF
>TRBJ2-7|TRBV5-1
CARTGLAGTYEQYF
>TRBJ2-5|TRBV6-1
CASRSSGETQYF
>TRBJ1-5|TRBV4-2
CASSQGKNQPQHF
>TRBJ1-1|TRBV30
CAWSGNSNMNTEAFF
>TRBJ2-3|TRBV27
CASRSLNRGPSEDTQYF
>TRBJ1-1|TRBV27
CASRTLSTETEAFF
>TRBJ2-7|TRBV20-1
CSARVAANYEQYF
>TRBJ2-5|TRBV5-1
CASSQLGGQETQYF
>TRBJ2-5|TRBV27
CASRKWGQETQYF
>TRBJ1-2|TRBV27
CASSRGPNYGYTF
>TRBJ2-7|TRBV11-2
CASSLGGTDYEQYF
>TRBJ1-3|TRBV4-1
CASSQDDRSSGNTIYF
>TRBJ1-2|TRBV6-6
CASSYSQGQRGYTF
>TRBJ1-5|TRBV20-1
CSARAGNQPQHF
>TRBJ1-5|TRBV6-5
CASSYSPGQGTYQPQHF
>TRBJ2-7|TRBV4-3
CASSLQAAGGTGEQYF
>TRBJ2-2|TRBV20-1
CSARDAAGTGELFF
>TRBJ1-1|TRBV19
CASKGGHARIQNTEAFF
>TRBJ2-5|TRBV5-1
CASSVSATSGSLETQYF
>TRBJ2-7|TRBV7-4
CASSLARDNWTGREQYF
>TRBJ1-4|TRBV6-1
CASSPPGGGENEKLFF
>TRBJ1-2|TRBV28
CASSLGWGSRQGGYGYTF
>TRBJ2-3|TRBV3-1
CASSHPFAGPSTDTQYF
>TRBJ2-3|TRBV6-1
CASSSRASGLDTQYF
>TRBJ2-1|TRBV2
CASSEGTSGSGSDYNEQFF
>TRBJ2-1|TRBV29-1
CSVETSGSYNEQFF
>TRBJ2-2|TRBV11-2
CASSPLRGAPNTGELFF
>TRBJ1-4|TRBV28
CASSPWSGSNEKLFF
>TRBJ2-7|TRBV20-1
CSARRGRGYEQYF
>TRBJ2-7|TRBV20-1
CSARDPYRGRVEQYF